This T cell receptor beta chain was captured by sequencing in a study of cytomegalovirus exposure and HLA in healthy donors. Study results and limitations: In an earlier analysis, productive rearrangement rates for most beta V segments clustered near 87% or 30%.

PCR employed 60 Vbeta and 13 Jbeta primers. Only in-frame clones appear in the TCRdb table, and some are missing; sequencing was by immunoSEQ multiplex PCR. The sample yields over 45,000 clones, 65% to 90% seen once. As to this clone: The antigen is unknown.

Looked up from germline, CDR1 is MNHNY and CDR2 is SVGAGI (reference sequence). Trimming took 7 bases from V and 4 from J, leaving 10 bases between them. The CDR3 sequence is 12 residues long. Sequenced input: PBMCs. The receptor's source is a young man in good health and CMV-seronegative. The chain employs TRBV6-6 and TRBJ1-2, with TRBD1 as a possible D gene (5 bases). In nucleotides, the CDR3 is TGTGCCAGCATCCGGGGGGGCTATGGCTACACCTTC. This sequence encodes CASIRGGYGYTF.